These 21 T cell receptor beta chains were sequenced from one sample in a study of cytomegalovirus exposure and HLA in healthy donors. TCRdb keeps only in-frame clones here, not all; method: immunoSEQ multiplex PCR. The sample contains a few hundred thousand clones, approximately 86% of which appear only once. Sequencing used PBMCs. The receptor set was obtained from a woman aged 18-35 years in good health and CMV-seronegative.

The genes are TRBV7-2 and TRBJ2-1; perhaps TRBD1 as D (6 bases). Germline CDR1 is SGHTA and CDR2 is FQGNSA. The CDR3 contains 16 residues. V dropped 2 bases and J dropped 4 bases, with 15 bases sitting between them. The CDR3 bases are TGTGCCAGCAGCTTACGGTGGGGGCCTACTTACAATGAGCAGTTCTTC. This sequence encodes CASSLRWGPTYNEQFF.

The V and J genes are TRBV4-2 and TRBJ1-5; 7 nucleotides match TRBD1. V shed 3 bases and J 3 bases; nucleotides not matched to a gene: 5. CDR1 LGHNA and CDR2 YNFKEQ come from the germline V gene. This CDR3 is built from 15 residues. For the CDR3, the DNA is TGTGCCAGCAGCCACGGGGACAGACCCAATCAGCCCCAGCATTTT. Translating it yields CASSHGDRPNQPQHF.

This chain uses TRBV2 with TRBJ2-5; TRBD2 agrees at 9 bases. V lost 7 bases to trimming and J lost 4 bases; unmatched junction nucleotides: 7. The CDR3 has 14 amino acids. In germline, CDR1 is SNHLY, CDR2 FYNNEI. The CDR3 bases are TGTGCCAGCACCAGGACTAGCGCTAGAGAGACCCAGTACTTC. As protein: CASTRTSARETQYF.

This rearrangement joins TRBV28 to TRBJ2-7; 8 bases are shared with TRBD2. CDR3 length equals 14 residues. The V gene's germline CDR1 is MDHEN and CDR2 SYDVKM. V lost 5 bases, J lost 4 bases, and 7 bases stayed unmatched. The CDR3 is CASSQLAETYEQYF. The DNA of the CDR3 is TGTGCCAGCAGTCAACTAGCGGAGACATACGAGCAGTACTTC.

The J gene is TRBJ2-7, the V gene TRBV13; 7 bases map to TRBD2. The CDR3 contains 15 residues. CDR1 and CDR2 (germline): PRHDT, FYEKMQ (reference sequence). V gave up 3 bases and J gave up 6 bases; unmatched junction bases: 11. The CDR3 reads CASSFTGGSPREQYF. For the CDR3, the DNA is TGTGCCAGCAGCTTCACTGGCGGGAGTCCTCGCGAGCAGTACTTC. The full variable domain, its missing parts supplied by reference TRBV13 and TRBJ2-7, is AAGVIQSPRHLIKEKRETATLKCYPIPRHDTVYWYQQGPGQDPQFLISFYEKMQSDKGSIPDRFSAQQFSDYHSELNMSSLELGDSALYFCASSFTGGSPREQYFGPGTRLTVT.

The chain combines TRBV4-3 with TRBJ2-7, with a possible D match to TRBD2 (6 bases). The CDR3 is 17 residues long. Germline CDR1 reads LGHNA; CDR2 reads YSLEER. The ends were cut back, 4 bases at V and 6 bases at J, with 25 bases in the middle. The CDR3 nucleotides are TGCGCCAGCAGCCCGAGCGCCCTGGGGGGTTGGGGAACCGAGCAGTACTTC. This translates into CASSPSALGGWGTEQYF.

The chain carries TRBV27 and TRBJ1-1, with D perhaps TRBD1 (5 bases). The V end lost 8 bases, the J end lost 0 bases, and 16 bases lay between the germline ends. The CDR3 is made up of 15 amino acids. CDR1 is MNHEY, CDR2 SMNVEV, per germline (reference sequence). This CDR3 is CASAKVATVNTEAFF. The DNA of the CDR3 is TGTGCCAGCGCTAAAGTGGCGACAGTGAACACTGAAGCTTTCTTT.

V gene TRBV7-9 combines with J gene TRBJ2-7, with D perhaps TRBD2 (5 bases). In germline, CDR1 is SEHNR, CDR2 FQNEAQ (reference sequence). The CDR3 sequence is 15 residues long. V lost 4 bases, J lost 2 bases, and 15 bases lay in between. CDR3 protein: CASSSVERPTYEQYF. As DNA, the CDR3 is TGTGCCAGCAGCTCGGTTGAGCGGCCTACCTACGAGCAGTACTTC.

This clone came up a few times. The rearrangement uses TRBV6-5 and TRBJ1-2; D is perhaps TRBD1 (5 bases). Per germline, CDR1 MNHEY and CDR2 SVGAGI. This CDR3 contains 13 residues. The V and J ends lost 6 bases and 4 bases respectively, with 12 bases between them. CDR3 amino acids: CASSKQELYGYTF. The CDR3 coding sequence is TGTGCCAGCAGCAAACAGGAACTCTATGGCTACACCTTC.

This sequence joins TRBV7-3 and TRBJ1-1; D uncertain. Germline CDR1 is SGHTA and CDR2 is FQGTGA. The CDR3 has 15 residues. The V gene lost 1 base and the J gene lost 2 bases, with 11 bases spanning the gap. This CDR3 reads CASSLSGVPNTEAFF. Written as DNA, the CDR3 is TGTGCCAGCAGCTTAAGCGGTGTTCCTAACACTGAAGCTTTCTTT. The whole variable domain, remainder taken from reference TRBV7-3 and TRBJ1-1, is GAGVSQTPSNKVTEKGKYVELRCDPISGHTALYWYRQSLGQGPEFLIYFQGTGAADDSGLPNDRFFAVRPEGSVSTLKIQRTERGDSAVYLCASSLSGVPNTEAFFGQGTRLTVV.

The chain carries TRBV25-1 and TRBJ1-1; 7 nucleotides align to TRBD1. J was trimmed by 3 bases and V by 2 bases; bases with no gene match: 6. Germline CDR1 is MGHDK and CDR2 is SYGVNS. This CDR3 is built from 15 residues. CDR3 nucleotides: TGTGCCAGCAGTGAAAAGGGGGCGCTGGACACTGAAGCTTTCTTT. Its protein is CASSEKGALDTEAFF. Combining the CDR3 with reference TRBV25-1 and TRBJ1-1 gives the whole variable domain EADIYQTPRYLVIGTGKKITLECSQTMGHDKMYWYQQDPGMELHLIHYSYGVNSTEKGDLSSESTVSRIRTEHFPLTLESARPSHTSQYLCASSEKGALDTEAFFGQGTRLTVV.

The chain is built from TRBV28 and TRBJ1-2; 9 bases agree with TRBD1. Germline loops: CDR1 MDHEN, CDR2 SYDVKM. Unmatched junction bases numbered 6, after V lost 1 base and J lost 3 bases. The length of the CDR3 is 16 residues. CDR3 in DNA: TGTGCCAGCAGTTTATACCTTGGGACAGGGCACTATGGCTACACCTTC. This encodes CASSLYLGTGHYGYTF.

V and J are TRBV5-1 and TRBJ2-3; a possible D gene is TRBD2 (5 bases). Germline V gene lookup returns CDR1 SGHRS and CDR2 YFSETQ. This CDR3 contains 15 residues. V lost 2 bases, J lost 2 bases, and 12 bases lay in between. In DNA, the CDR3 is TGCGCCAGCAGCTTAGGAGGTAGGACCACAGATACGCAGTATTTT. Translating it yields CASSLGGRTTDTQYF.

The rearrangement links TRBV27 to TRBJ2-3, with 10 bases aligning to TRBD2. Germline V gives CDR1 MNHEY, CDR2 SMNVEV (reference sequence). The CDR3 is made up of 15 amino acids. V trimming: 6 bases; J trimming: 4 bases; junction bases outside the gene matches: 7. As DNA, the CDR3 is TGTGCCAGCAGCCAGCGGGAGGGAAGGGCAGATACGCAGTATTTT. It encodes CASSQREGRADTQYF.

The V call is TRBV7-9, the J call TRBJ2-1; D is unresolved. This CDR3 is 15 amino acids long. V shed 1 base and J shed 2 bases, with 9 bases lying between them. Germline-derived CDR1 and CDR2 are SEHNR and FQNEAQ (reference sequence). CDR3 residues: CASSLVLPTYNEQFF. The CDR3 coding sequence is TGTGCCAGCAGCTTAGTACTACCTACCTACAATGAGCAGTTCTTC.

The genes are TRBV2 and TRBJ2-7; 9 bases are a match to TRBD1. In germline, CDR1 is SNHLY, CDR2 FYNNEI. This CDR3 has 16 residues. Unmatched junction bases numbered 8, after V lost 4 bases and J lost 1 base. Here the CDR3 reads CASSGSRDRASYEQYF. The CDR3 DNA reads TGTGCCAGCAGTGGCTCCCGGGACAGGGCATCCTACGAGCAGTACTTC.

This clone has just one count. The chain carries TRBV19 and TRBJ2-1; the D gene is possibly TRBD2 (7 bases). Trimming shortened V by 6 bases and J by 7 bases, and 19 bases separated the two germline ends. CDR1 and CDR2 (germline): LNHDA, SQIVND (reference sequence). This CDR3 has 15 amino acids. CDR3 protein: CASSFWGGAGNEQFF. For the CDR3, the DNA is TGTGCCAGTAGCTTCTGGGGGGGCGCGGGGAATGAGCAGTTCTTC. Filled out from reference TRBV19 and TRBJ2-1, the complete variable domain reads DGGITQSPKYLFRKEGQNVTLSCEQNLNHDAMYWYRQDPGQGLRLIYYSQIVNDFQKGDIAEGYSVSREKKESFPLTVTSAQKNPTAFYLCASSFWGGAGNEQFFGPGTRLTVL.

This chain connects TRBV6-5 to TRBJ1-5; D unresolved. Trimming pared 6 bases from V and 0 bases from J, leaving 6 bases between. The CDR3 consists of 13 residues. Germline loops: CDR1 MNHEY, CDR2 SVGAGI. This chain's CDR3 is CASRFNSNQPQHF. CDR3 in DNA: TGTGCCAGCAGGTTTAATAGCAATCAGCCCCAGCATTTT.

CDR3 DNA: TGTGCCAGCAGCTTAGGGGAGGGTGAAAAACTGTTTTTT. Translated, it gives CASSLGEGEKLFF. The gene calls are TRBV11-2 and TRBJ1-4; D is ambiguous. Trimming pared 1 base from V and 7 bases from J, leaving 7 bases between. Germline values: CDR1 SGHAT, CDR2 FQNNGV. This CDR3 comprises 13 residues.

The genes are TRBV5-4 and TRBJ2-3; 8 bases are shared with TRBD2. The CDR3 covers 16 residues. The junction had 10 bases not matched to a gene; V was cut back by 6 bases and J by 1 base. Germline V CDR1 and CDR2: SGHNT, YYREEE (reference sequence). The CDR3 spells CASNRFETSGTDTQYF. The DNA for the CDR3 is TGTGCCAGCAATAGGTTCGAGACTAGCGGCACAGATACGCAGTATTTT.

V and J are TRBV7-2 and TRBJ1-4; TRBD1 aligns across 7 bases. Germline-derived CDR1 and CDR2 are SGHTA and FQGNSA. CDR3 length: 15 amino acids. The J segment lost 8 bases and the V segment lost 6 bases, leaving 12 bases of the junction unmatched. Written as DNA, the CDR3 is TGTGCCAGCAGGGCGAAGACAGGGAGAATCGAAAAACTGTTTTTT. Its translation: CASRAKTGRIEKLFF.